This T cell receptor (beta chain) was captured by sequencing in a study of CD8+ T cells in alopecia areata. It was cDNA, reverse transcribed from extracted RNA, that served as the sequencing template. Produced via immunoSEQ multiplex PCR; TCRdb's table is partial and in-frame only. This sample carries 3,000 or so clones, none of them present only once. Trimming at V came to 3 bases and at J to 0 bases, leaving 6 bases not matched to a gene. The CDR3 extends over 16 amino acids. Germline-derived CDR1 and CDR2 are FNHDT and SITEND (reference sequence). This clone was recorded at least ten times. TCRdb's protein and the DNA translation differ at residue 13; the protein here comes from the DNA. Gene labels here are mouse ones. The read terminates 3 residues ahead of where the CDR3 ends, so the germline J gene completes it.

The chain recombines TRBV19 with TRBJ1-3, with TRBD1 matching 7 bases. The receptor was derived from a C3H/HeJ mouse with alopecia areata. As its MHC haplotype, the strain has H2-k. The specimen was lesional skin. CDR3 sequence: CASSKGGSHSGNTLYF. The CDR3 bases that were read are TGTGCCAGCAGTAAAGGGGGCAGCCATTCTGGAAATACG.